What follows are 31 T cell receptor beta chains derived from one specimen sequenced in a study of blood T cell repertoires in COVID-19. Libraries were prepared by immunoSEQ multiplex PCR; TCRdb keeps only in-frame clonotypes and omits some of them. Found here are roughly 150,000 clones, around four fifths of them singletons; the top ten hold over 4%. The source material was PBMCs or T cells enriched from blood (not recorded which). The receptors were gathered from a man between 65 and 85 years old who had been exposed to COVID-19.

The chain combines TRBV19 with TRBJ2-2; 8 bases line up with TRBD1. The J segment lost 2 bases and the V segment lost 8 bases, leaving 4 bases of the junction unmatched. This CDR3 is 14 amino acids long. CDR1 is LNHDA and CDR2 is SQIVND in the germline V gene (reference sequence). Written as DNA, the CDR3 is TGTGCCAGTCGGACAGGGATAAACACCGGGGAGCTGTTTTTT. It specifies CASRTGINTGELFF.

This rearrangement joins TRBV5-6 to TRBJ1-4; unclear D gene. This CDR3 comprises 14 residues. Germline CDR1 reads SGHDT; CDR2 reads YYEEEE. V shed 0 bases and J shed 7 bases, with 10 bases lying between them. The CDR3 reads CASSLGEPSEKLFF. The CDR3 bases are TGTGCCAGCAGCTTGGGCGAACCGAGTGAAAAACTGTTTTTT.

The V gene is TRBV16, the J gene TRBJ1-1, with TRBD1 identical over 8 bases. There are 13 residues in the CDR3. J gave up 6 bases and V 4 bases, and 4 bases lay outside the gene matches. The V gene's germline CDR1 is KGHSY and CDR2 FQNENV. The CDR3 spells CASSPGGEAEAFF. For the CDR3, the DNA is TGTGCCAGCAGCCCAGGGGGCGAGGCTGAAGCTTTCTTT.

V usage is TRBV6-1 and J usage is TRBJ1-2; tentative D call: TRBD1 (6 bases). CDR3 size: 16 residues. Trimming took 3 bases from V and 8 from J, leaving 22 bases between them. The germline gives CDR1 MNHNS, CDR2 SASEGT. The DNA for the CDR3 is TGTGCCAGCAGTGACCCCAGGGGCGCGCCTCAGGGGGGCTACACCTTC. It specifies CASSDPRGAPQGGYTF.

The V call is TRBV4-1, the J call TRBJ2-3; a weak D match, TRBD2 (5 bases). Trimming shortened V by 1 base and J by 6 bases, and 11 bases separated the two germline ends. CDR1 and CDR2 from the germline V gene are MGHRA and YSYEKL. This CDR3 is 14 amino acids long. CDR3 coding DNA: TGCGCCAGCAGCCAAGGTCCTTGGAGGGATACGCAGTATTTT. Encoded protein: CASSQGPWRDTQYF.

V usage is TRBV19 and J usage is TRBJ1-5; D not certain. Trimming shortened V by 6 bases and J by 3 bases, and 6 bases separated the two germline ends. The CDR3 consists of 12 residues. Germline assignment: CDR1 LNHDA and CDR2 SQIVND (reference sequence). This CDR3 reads CASRVVNQPQHF. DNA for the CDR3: TGTGCCAGTAGGGTAGTCAATCAGCCCCAGCATTTT.

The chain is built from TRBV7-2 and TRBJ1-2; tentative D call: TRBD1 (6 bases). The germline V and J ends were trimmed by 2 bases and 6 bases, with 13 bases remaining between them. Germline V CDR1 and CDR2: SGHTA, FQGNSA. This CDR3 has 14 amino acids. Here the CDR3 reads CASSLTGTNNGYTF. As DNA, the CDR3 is TGTGCCAGCAGCTTAACAGGGACGAACAATGGCTACACCTTC.

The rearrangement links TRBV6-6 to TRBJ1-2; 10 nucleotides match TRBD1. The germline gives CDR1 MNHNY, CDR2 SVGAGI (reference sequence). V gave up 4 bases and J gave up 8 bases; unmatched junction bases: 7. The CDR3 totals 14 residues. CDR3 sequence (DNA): TGTGCCAGCAGTTGGGACAGGGGTATAGGCGGCTACACCTTC. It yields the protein CASSWDRGIGGYTF.

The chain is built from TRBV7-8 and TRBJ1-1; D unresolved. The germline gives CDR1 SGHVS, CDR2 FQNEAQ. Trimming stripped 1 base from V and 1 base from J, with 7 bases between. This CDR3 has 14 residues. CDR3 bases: TGTGCCAGCAGCTTAGTCACGGGGAACACTGAAGCTTTCTTT. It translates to CASSLVTGNTEAFF. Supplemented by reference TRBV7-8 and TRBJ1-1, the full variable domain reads GAGVSQSPRYKVAKRGQDVALRCDPISGHVSLFWYQQALGQGPEFLTYFQNEAQLDKSGLPSDRFFAERPEGSVSTLKIQRTQQEDSAVYLCASSLVTGNTEAFFGQGTRLTVV.

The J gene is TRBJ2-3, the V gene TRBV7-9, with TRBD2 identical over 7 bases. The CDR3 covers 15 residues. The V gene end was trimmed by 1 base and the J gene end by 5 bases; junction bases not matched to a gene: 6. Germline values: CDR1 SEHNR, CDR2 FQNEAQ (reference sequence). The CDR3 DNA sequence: TGTGCCAGCAGCTTAGAGGGCGGGGGAAGAGATACGCAGTATTTT. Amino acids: CASSLEGGGRDTQYF.

The CDR3, as DNA: TGTGCCAGTAGTACCAGGACTGAGGGGGCTAACTATGGCTACACCTTC. This encodes CASSTRTEGANYGYTF. The genes are TRBV19 and TRBJ1-2; possible D gene TRBD1, 6 bases. Germline lookup yields CDR1 LNHDA and CDR2 SQIVND (reference sequence). V lost 4 bases and J 0 bases, leaving 15 bases between the germline ends. The CDR3 runs 16 residues. Variable domain in full (rest from reference TRBV19 and TRBJ1-2): DGGITQSPKYLFRKEGQNVTLSCEQNLNHDAMYWYRQDPGQGLRLIYYSQIVNDFQKGDIAEGYSVSREKKESFPLTVTSAQKNPTAFYLCASSTRTEGANYGYTFGSGTRLTVV.

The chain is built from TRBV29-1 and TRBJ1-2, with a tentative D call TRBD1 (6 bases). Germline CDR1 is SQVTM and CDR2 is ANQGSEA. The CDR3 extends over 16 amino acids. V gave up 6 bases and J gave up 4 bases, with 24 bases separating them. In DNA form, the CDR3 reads TGCAGCGTGAAAGAGGAACAGGGAAGGCACTTCTATGGCTACACCTTC. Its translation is CSVKEEQGRHFYGYTF.

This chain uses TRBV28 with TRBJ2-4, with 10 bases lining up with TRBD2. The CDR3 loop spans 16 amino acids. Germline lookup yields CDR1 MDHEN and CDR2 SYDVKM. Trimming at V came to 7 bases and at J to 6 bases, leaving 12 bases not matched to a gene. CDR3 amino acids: CASKGNSGGVGNIQYF. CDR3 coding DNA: TGTGCCAGCAAGGGAAACAGCGGGGGGGTCGGAAACATTCAGTACTTC.

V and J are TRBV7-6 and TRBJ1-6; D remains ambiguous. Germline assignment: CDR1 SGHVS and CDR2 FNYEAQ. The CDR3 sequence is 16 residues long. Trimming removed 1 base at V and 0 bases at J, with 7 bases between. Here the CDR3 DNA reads TGTGCCAGCAGCTTAGGAGGCAGCTCCTATAATTCACCCCTCCACTTT. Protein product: CASSLGGSSYNSPLHF.

Here the CDR3 DNA reads TGTGCCAGCAGCTTCGGGAAAGAGACCCAGTACTTC. The encoded protein is CASSFGKETQYF. V is TRBV7-2 and J is TRBJ2-5, with D possibly matching TRBD2 (5 bases). V lost 3 bases and J 3 bases, leaving 5 bases between the germline ends. Germline V gene sequence: CDR1 SGHTA, CDR2 FQGNSA. CDR3 length: 12 amino acids.

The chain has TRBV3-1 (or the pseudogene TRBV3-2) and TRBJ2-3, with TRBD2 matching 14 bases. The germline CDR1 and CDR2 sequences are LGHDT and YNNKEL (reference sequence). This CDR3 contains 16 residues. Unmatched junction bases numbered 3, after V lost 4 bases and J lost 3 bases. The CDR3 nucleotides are TGTGCCAGCAGCCTTGGACTAGCGGGAGGTACAGATACGCAGTATTTT. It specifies CASSLGLAGGTDTQYF.

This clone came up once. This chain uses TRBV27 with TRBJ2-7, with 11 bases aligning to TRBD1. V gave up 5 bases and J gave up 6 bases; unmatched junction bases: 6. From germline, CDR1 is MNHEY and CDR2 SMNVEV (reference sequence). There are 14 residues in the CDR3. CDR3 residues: CASSRGTGGSEQYF. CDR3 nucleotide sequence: TGTGCCAGCAGTAGAGGGACAGGGGGTTCCGAGCAGTACTTC.

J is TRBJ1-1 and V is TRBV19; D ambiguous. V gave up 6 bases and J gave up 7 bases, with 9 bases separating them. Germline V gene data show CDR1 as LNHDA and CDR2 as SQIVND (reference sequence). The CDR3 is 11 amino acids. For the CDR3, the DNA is TGTGCCAGTAGATCGGTTCTTGAAGCTTTCTTT. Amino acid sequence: CASRSVLEAFF.

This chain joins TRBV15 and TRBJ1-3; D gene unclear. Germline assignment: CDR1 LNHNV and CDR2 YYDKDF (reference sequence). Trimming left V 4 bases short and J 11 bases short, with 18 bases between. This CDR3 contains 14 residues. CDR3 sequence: CATSIPHRGLPIYF. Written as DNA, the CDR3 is TGTGCCACCAGCATCCCCCACCGTGGACTCCCCATATATTTT.

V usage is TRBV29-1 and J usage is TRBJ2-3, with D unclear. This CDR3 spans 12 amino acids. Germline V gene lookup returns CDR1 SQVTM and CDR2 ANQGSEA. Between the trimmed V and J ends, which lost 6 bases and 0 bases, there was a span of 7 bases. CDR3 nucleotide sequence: TGCAGCGTGCGCGTAAGCACAGATACGCAGTATTTT. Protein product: CSVRVSTDTQYF.

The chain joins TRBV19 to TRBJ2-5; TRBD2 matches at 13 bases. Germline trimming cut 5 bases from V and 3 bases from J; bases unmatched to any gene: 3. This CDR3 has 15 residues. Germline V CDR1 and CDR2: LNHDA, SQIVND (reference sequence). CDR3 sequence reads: CASSGLAGVKETQYF. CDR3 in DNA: TGTGCCAGTAGTGGACTAGCGGGAGTGAAAGAGACCCAGTACTTC.

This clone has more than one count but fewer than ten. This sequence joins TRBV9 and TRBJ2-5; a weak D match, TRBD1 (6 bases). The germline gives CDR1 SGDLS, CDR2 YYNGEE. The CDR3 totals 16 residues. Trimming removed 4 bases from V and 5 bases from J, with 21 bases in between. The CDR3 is CASSPGRGQWGETQYF. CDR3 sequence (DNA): TGTGCCAGCAGCCCCGGCAGGGGCCAGTGGGGGGAGACCCAGTACTTC.

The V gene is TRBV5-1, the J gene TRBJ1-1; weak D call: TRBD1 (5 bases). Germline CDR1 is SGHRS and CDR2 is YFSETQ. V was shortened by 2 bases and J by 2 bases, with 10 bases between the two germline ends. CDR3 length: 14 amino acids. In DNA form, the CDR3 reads TGCGCCAGCAGCTTTCAGGGCATTAACACTGAAGCTTTCTTT. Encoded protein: CASSFQGINTEAFF.

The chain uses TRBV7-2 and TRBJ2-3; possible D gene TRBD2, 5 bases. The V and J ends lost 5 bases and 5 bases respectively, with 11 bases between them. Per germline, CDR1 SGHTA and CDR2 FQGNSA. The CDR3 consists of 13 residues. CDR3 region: CASSHGVLDTQYF. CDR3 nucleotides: TGTGCCAGCAGCCACGGGGTTTTAGATACGCAGTATTTT.

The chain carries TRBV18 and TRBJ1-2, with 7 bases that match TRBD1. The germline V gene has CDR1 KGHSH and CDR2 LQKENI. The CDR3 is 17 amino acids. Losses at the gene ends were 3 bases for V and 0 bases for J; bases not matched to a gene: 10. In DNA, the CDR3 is TGTGCCAGCTCACCCAGATTACAGGGGCGTTCTAACTATGGCTACACCTTC. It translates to CASSPRLQGRSNYGYTF.

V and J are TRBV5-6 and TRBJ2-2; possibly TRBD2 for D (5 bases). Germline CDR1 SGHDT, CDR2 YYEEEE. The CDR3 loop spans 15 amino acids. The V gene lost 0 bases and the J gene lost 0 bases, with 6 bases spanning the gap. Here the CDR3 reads CASSLGLPNTGELFF. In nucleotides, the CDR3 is TGTGCCAGCAGCTTGGGACTACCGAACACCGGGGAGCTGTTTTTT.

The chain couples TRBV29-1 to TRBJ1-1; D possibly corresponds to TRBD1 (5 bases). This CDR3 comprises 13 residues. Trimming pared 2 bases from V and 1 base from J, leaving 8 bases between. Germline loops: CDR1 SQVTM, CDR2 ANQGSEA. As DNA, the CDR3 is TGCAGCGTTGAAAAGGGGAAGAACACTGAAGCTTTCTTT. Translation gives CSVEKGKNTEAFF. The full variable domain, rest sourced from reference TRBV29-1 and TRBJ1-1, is SAVISQKPSRDICQRGTSLTIQCQVDSQVTMMFWYRQQPGQSLTLIATANQGSEATYESGFVIDKFPISRPNLTFSTLTVSNMSPEDSSIYLCSVEKGKNTEAFFGQGTRLTVV.

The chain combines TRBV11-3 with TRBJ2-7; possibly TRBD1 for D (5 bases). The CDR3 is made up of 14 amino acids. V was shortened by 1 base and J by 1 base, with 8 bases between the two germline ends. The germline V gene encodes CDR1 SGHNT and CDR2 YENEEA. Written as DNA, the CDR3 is TGTGCCAGCAGCTTAGGGCCAGGGTCCTACGAGCAGTACTTC. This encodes CASSLGPGSYEQYF.

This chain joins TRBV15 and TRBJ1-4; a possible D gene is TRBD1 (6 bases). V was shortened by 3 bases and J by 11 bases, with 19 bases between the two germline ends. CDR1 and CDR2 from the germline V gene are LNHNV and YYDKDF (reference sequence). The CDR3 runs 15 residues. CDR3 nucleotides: TGTGCCACCAGCAGCCTAACAACTCAGAGGGGGAAACTGTTTTTT. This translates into CATSSLTTQRGKLFF.

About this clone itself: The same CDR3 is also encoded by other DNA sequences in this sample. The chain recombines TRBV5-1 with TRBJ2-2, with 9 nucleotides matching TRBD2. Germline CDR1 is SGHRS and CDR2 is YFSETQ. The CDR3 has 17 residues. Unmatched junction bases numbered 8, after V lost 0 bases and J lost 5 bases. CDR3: CASSLERAGGRTGELFF. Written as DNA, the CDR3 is TGCGCCAGCAGCTTGGAACGGGCGGGGGGGCGAACCGGGGAGCTGTTTTTT.

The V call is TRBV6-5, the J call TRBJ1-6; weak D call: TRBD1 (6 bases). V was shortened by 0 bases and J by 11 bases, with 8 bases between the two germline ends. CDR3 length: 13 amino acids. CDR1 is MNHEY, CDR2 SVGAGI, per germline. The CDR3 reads CASSYSGGPPLHF. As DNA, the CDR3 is TGTGCCAGCAGTTACTCCGGGGGGCCACCCCTCCACTTT.